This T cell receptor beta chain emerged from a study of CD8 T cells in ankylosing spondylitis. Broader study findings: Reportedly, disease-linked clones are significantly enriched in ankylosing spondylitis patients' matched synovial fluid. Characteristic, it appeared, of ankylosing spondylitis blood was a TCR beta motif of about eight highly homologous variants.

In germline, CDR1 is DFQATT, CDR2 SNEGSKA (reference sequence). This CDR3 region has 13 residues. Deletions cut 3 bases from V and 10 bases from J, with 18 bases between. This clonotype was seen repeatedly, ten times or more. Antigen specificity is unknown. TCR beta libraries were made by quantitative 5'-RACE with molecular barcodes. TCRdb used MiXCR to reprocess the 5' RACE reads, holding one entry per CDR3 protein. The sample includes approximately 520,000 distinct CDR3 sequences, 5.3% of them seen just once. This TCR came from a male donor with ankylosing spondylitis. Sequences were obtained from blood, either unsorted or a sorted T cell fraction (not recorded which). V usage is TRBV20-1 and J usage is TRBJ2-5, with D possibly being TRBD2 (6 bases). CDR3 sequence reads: CSARGVAEGNQYF. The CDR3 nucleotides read TGCAGTGCTAGGGGGGTAGCGGAGGGTAACCAGTACTTC.